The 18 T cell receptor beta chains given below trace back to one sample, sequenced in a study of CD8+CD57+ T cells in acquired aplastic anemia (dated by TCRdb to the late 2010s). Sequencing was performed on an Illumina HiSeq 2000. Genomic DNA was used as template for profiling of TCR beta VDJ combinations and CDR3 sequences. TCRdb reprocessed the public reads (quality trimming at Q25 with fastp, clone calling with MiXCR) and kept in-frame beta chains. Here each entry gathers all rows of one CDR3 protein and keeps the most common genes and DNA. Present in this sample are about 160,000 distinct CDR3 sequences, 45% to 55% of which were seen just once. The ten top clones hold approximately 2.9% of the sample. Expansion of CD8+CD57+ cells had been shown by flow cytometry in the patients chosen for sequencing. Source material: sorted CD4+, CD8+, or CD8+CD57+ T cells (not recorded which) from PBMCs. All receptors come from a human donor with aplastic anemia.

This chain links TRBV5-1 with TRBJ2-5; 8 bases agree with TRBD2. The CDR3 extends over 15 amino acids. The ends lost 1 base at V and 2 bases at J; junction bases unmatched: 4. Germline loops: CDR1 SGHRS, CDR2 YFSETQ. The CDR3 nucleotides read TGCGCCAGCAGCTTGACCGGGACTAGGCAAGAGACCCAGTACTTC. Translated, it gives CASSLTGTRQETQYF.

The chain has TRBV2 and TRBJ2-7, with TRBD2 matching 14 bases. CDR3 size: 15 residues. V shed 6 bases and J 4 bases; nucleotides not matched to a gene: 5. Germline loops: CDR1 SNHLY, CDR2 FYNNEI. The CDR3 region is CASRPRLAGGYEQYF. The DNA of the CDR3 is TGTGCCAGCAGGCCACGACTAGCGGGAGGGTACGAGCAGTACTTC.

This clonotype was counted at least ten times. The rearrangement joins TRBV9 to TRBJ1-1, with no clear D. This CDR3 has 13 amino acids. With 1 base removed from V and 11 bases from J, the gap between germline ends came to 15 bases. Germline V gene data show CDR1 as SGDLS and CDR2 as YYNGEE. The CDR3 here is CASSVYPEVGAFF. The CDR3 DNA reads TGTGCCAGCAGCGTATATCCTGAGGTAGGGGCTTTCTTT.

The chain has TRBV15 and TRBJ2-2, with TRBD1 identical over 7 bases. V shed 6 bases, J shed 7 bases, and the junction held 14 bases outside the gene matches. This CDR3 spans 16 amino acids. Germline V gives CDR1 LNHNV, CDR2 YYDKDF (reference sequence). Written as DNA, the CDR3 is TGTGCCACCAGGGGAGACAGGGCAGGTGTCTTCGGGGAGCTGTTTTTT. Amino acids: CATRGDRAGVFGELFF.

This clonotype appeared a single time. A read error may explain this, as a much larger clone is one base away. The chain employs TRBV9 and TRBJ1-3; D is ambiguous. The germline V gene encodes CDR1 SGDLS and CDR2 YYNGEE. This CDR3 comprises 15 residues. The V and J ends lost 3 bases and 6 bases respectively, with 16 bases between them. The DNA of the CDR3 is TGTGCCAGCAGCGCAAGAAAAGACACTGAAAACACCATATATTTT. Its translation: CASSARKDTENTIYF.

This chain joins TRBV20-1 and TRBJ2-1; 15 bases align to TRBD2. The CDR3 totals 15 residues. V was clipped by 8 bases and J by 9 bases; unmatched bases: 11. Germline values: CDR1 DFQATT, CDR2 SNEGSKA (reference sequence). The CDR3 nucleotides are TGCAGTCACACCCGGACTAGCGGGGGGGCCGGTGAGCAGTTCTTC. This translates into CSHTRTSGGAGEQFF.

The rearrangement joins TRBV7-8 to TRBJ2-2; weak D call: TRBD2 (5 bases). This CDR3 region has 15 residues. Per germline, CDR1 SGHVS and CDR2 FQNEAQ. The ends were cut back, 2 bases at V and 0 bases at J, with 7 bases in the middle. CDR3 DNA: TGTGCCAGCAGCTTATACGGGGCGAACACCGGGGAGCTGTTTTTT. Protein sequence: CASSLYGANTGELFF.

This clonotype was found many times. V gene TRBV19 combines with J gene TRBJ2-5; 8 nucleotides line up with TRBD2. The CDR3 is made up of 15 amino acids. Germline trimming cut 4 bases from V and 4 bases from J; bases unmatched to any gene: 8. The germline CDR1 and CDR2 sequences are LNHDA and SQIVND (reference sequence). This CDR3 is CASSTPSGGPETQYF. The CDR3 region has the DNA TGTGCCAGTAGTACCCCTTCGGGAGGGCCAGAGACCCAGTACTTC. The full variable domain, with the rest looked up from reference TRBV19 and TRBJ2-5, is DGGITQSPKYLFRKEGQNVTLSCEQNLNHDAMYWYRQDPGQGLRLIYYSQIVNDFQKGDIAEGYSVSREKKESFPLTVTSAQKNPTAFYLCASSTPSGGPETQYFGPGTRLLVL.

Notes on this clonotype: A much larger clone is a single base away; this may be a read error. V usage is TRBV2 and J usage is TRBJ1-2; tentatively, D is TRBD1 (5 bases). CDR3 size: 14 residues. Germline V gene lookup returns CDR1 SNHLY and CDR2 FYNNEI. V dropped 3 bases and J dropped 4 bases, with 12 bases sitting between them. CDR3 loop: CASSDSPGLYGYTF. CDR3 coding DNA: TGTGCCAGCAGTGACTCCCCGGGACTCTATGGCTACACCTTC.

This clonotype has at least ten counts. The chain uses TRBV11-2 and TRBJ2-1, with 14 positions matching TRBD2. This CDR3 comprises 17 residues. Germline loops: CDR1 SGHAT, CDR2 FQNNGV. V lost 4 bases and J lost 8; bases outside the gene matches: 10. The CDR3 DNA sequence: TGTGCCAGCAGCTCAGGAAGCGGGACTAGCGGGAGTGATGAGCAGTTCTTC. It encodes CASSSGSGTSGSDEQFF.

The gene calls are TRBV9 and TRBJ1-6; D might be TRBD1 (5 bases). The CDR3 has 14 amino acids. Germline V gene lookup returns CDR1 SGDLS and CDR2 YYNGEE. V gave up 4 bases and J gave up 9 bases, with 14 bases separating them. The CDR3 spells CASSKGLGGSPLHF. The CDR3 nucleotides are TGTGCCAGCAGCAAGGGCCTCGGGGGTTCACCCCTCCACTTT.

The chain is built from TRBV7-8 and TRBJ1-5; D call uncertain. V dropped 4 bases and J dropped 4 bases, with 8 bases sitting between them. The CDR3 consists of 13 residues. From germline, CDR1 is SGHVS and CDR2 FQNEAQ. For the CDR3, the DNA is TGTGCCAGCAGCTCCCGGGAGAATCAGCCCCAGCATTTT. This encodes CASSSRENQPQHF.

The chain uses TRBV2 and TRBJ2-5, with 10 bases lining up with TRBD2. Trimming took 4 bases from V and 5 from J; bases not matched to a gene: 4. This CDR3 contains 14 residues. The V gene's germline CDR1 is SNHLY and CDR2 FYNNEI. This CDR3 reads CASSGAGGHETQYF. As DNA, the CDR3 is TGTGCCAGCAGTGGAGCGGGGGGGCACGAGACCCAGTACTTC.

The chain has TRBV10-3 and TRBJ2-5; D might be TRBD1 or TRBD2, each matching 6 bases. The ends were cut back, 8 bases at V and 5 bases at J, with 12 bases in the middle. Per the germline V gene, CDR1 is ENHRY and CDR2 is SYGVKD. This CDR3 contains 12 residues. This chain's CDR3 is CAIGGLEETQYF. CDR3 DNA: TGTGCCATCGGGGGGCTAGAGGAGACCCAGTACTTC.

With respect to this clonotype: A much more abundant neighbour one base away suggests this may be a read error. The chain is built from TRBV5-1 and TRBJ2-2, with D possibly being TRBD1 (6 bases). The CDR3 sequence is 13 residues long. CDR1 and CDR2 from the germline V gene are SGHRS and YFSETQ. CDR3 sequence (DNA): TGCGCCAGCGGGACACCTAACACCAGGGAGCTGTTTTTT. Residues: CASGTPNTRELFF.

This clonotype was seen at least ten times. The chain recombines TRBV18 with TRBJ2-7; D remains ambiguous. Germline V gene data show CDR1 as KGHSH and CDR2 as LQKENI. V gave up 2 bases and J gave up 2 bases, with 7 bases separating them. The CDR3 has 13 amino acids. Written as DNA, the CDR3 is TGTGCCAGCTCACCAGCACCAACCTACGAGCAGTACTTC. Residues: CASSPAPTYEQYF.

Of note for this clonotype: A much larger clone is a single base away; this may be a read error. The chain's CDR3 is CASSQPTRQVEGYTF. CDR3 coding DNA: TGTGCCAGCAGCCAACCCACACGACAGGTAGAGGGCTACACCTTC. The rearrangement uses TRBV3-1 and TRBJ1-2, with a possible D match to TRBD1 (6 bases). Trimming stripped 2 bases from V and 8 bases from J, with 18 bases between. The CDR3 totals 15 residues. Germline-derived CDR1 and CDR2 are LGHDT and YNNKEL (reference sequence).

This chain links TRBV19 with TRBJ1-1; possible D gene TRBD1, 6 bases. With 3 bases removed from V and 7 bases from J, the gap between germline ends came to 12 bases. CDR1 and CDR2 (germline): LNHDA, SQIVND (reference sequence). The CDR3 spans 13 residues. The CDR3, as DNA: TGTGCCAGTAGTATCCGGGGAGGGGGTGAAGCTTTCTTT. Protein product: CASSIRGGGEAFF.